The 9 T cell receptor beta chains presented below share a single source sample, sequenced in a study of blood T cell repertoires in COVID-19. Sequencing used immunoSEQ multiplex PCR; TCRdb keeps in-frame clones, though not all of them. The sample shows roughly 320,000 clones, more than 75% of them seen only once. The sequenced sample was peripheral blood. These receptor sequences come from a man between 70 and 80 years old with acute or convalescent COVID-19.

This chain uses TRBV4-1 with TRBJ2-3; D remains unclear. The CDR3 has 13 amino acids. The V and J ends lost 0 bases and 6 bases respectively, with 7 bases between them. CDR1 MGHRA and CDR2 YSYEKL come from the germline V gene. In DNA form, the CDR3 reads TGCGCCAGCAGCCAAGATTTCTCGGATACGCAGTATTTT. Protein: CASSQDFSDTQYF.

The chain couples TRBV15 to TRBJ2-1; 8 bases line up with TRBD2. V gave up 4 bases and J gave up 5 bases; unmatched junction bases: 7. This CDR3 region has 15 residues. Germline V CDR1 and CDR2: LNHNV, YYDKDF (reference sequence). This CDR3 reads CATSTTGGVNNEQFF. The CDR3 DNA follows: TGTGCCACCAGCACTACGGGGGGGGTGAACAATGAGCAGTTCTTC.

The genes are TRBV20-1 and TRBJ1-6; TRBD1 matches 8 bases. V lost 3 bases and J lost 19; bases outside the gene matches: 14. Germline CDR1 DFQATT, CDR2 SNEGSKA (reference sequence). The CDR3 has 13 residues. The CDR3 DNA reads as TGCAGTGCTAGTTCAAGCGGGACAGGTTTGTCTCACTTT. Its translation is CSASSSGTGLSHF.

The chain employs TRBV19 and TRBJ1-2; TRBD1 matches at 8 bases. Germline loops: CDR1 LNHDA, CDR2 SQIVND (reference sequence). J was trimmed by 4 bases and V by 3 bases; bases with no gene match: 1. The CDR3 totals 13 residues. The CDR3 nucleotides read TGTGCCAGTAGTATCGGACAGGGCTATGGCTACACCTTC. Translation: CASSIGQGYGYTF.

J is TRBJ2-2 and V is TRBV5-1; a possible D gene is TRBD1 (5 bases). There are 14 residues in the CDR3. Between the trimmed V and J ends, which lost 4 bases and 0 bases, there was a span of 7 bases. CDR1 is SGHRS and CDR2 is YFSETQ in the germline V gene. CDR3 in DNA: TGCGCCAGCAGCCCGACAGCGAACACCGGGGAGCTGTTTTTT. Translating it yields CASSPTANTGELFF. Drawing the rest from reference TRBV5-1 and TRBJ2-2, the complete variable domain is KAGVTQTPRYLIKTRGQQVTLSCSPISGHRSVSWYQQTPGQGLQFLFEYFSETQRNKGNFPGRFSGRQFSNSRSEMNVSTLELGDSALYLCASSPTANTGELFFGEGSRLTVL.

This clone has just one count. CDR3 coding DNA: TGTGCCTGGAGTGTACTTGGGACAGTGAACACTGAAGCTTTCTTT. This gives the protein CAWSVLGTVNTEAFF. The V call is TRBV30, the J call TRBJ1-1; 7 nucleotides line up with TRBD1. Per germline, CDR1 GTSNPN and CDR2 SVGIG (reference sequence). After removal of 0 bases from V and 0 bases from J, the junction contained 4 bases not matched to a gene. The CDR3 consists of 15 residues.

This chain connects TRBV20-1 to TRBJ2-1; D might be TRBD1 (5 bases). The CDR3 runs 10 residues. The germline gives CDR1 DFQATT, CDR2 SNEGSKA (reference sequence). CDR3 residues: CSVRGNRQFF. DNA for the CDR3: TGCAGCGTAAGGGGAAATCGGCAGTTCTTC.

The CDR3 protein is CASSESNSGTLLNEQFF. The CDR3 bases are TGCGCCAGCAGTGAGTCGAATAGCGGGACCCTCCTAAATGAGCAGTTCTTC. The chain employs TRBV10-1 and TRBJ2-1, with 8 nucleotides matching TRBD2. V lost 0 bases and J lost 7; bases outside the gene matches: 11. Germline V CDR1 and CDR2: WNHNN, SYGVQD (reference sequence). The CDR3 is 17 residues long.

In its sample, this clone was seen once. The gene calls are TRBV6-2 or TRBV6-3 and TRBJ1-5, with D possibly matching TRBD1 (6 bases). Germline V CDR1 and CDR2: MNHEY, SVGEGT. The CDR3 has 15 amino acids. V lost 6 bases, J lost 0 bases, and 12 bases lay in between. This chain's CDR3 is CASSLQGISNQPQHF. CDR3 sequence (DNA): TGTGCCAGCAGCCTCCAGGGGATTAGCAATCAGCCCCAGCATTTT.